This is a list of T cell receptor beta chains from one sample in a study of cytomegalovirus exposure and HLA in healthy donors. Libraries were prepared by immunoSEQ multiplex PCR; TCRdb keeps only in-frame clonotypes and omits some of them. The table lists tens of thousands of clones, almost 97% of them singletons. Input material: PBMCs. The source of these receptors is a man in his late teens or twenties in good health and CMV-seropositive. Both conserved end residues are part of each CDR3. The order of the fields is V gene, J gene, clone size, D gene, CDR3 DNA, CDR3 protein. The D gene is left open where the match is weak. A clone size is listed for some rows: how often the clone was seen (once, few, many), or a class if it is expanded.

V gene: TRBV5-4
J gene: TRBJ2-3
clone size: once
D gene: -
CDR3 DNA: TGTGCCAGCAGCTTGGGGGGCCCGCGCACAGATACGCAGTATTTT
CDR3 protein: CASSLGGPRTDTQYF

V gene: TRBV30
J gene: TRBJ1-1
clone size: once
D gene: -
CDR3 DNA: TGTGCCTGGAGAGGCAGGCAGAACACTGAAGCTTTCTTT
CDR3 protein: CAWRGRQNTEAFF

V gene: TRBV10-3
J gene: TRBJ1-5
clone size: -
D gene: -
CDR3 DNA: TGTGCCATCAGTGAGGAGGGTCTCCCCCAGCATTTT
CDR3 protein: CAISEEGLPQHF

V gene: TRBV19
J gene: TRBJ2-3
clone size: few
D gene: -
CDR3 DNA: TGTGCCAGTAGTGCCCCCGGGGTCGGTTCAGATACGCAGTATTTT
CDR3 protein: CASSAPGVGSDTQYF

V gene: TRBV10-3
J gene: TRBJ2-1
clone size: -
D gene: TRBD1
CDR3 DNA: TGTGCCACCTCAGGGGGTTTCACGCACAATGAGCAGTTCTTC
CDR3 protein: CATSGGFTHNEQFF

V gene: TRBV29-1
J gene: TRBJ1-4
clone size: -
D gene: -
CDR3 DNA: TGCAGCGCCCGGTTTAATGAAAAACTGTTTTTT
CDR3 protein: CSARFNEKLFF

V gene: TRBV5-6
J gene: TRBJ2-3
clone size: -
D gene: TRBD1
CDR3 DNA: TGTGCCAGCAGCTCCTATGGACAGGGGGATACGCAGTATTTT
CDR3 protein: CASSSYGQGDTQYF

V gene: TRBV5-6
J gene: TRBJ1-4
clone size: -
D gene: TRBD1
CDR3 DNA: TGTGCCAGCAGCTTGGTGGGACAGGGGTCGGAAAAACTGTTTTTT
CDR3 protein: CASSLVGQGSEKLFF

V gene: TRBV5-1
J gene: TRBJ2-2
clone size: -
D gene: -
CDR3 DNA: TGCGCCAGCAGCTATGTGAAGGACACCGGGGGGGAGCTGTTTTTT
CDR3 protein: CASSYVKDTGGELFF

V gene: TRBV2
J gene: TRBJ2-1
clone size: once
D gene: TRBD1
CDR3 DNA: TGTGCCAGGGTTCGGACAGGGTTGGGGAATGAGCAGTTCTTC
CDR3 protein: CARVRTGLGNEQFF

V gene: TRBV2
J gene: TRBJ2-6
clone size: -
D gene: -
CDR3 DNA: TGTGCCAGCAAGTACGCGACAGCGAGCTCTGGGGCCAACGTCCTGACTTTC
CDR3 protein: CASKYATASSGANVLTF